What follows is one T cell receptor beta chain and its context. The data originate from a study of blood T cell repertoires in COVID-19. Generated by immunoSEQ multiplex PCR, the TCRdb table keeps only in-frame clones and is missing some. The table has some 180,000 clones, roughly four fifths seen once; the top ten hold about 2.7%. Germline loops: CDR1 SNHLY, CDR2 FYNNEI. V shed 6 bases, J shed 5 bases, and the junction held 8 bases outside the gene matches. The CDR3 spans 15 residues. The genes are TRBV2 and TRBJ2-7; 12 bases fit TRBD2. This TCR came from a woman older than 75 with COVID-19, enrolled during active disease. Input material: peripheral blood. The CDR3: CASRQTSGGFHEQYF. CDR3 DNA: TGTGCCAGCAGACAGACTAGCGGGGGTTTCCACGAGCAGTACTTC.